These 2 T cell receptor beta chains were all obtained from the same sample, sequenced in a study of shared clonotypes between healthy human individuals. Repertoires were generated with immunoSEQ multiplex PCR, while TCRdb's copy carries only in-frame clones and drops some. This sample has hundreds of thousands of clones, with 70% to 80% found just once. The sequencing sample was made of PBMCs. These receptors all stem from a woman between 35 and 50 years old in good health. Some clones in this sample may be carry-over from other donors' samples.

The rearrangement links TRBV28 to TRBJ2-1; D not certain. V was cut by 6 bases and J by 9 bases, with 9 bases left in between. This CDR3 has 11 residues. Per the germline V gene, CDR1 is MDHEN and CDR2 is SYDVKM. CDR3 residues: CASSTTGEQFF. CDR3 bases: TGTGCCAGCAGCACTACGGGTGAGCAGTTCTTC.

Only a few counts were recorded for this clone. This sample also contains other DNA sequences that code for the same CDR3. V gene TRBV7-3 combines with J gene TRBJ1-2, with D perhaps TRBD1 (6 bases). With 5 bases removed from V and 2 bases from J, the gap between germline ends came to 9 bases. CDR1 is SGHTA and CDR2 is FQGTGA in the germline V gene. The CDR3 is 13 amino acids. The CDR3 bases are TGTGCCAGCAGCCCTGACAGGAACTATGGCTACACCTTC. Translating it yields CASSPDRNYGYTF. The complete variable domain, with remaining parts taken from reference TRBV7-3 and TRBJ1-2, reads GAGVSQTPSNKVTEKGKYVELRCDPISGHTALYWYRQSLGQGPEFLIYFQGTGAADDSGLPNDRFFAVRPEGSVSTLKIQRTERGDSAVYLCASSPDRNYGYTFGSGTRLTVV.